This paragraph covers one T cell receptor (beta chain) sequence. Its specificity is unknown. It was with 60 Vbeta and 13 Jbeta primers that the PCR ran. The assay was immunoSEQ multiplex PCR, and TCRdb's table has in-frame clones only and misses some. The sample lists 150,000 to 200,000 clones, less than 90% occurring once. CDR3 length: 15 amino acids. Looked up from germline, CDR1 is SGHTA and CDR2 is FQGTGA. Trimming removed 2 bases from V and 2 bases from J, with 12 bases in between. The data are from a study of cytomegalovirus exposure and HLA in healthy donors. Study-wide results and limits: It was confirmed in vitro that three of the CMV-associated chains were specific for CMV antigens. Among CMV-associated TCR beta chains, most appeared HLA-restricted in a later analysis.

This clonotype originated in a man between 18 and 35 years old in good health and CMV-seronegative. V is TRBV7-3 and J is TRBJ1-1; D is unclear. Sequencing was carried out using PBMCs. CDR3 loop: CASSLSGGGNTEAFF. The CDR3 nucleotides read TGTGCCAGCAGCTTATCCGGCGGAGGAAACACTGAAGCTTTCTTT.